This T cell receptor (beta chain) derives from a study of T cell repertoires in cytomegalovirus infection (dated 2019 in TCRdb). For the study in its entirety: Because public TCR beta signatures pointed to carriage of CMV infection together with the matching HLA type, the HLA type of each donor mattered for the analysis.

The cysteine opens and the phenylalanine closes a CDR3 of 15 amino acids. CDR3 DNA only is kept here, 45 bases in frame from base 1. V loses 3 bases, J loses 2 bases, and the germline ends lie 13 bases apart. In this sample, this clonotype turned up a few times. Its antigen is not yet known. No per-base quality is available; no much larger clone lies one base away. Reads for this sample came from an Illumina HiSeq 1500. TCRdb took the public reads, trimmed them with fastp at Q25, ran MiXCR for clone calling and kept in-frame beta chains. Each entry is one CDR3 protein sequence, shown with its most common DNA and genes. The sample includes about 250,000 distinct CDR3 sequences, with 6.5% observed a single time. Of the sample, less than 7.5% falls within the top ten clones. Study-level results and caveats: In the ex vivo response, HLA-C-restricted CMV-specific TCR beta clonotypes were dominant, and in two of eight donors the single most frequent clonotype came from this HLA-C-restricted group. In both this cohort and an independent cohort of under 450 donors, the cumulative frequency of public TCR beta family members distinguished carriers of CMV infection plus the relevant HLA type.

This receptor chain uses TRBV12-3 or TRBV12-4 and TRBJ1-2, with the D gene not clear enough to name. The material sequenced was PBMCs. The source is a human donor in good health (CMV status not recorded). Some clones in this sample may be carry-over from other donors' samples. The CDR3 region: CASSLNGKDNYGYTF. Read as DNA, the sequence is TGTGCCAGCAGTTTGAACGGAAAGGACAACTATGGCTACACCTTC.